This TCR beta chain came from a study of radiation and T cells in renal cell carcinoma. Study background: Nephrectomy followed 15 Gy stereotactic body radiation by 4 weeks.

The CDR3 spans 14 residues. Germline V gives CDR1 SGHTA, CDR2 FQGTGA. Trimming pared 5 bases from V and 5 bases from J, leaving 15 bases between. The study, taken as a whole, reports: Top tumor clonotypes rose in blood 2 weeks post-radiation, then contracted.

In regard to this clone: Its antigen is unidentified.

TCRdb's copy holds only in-frame clones and misses some; the assay was immunoSEQ multiplex PCR. Found here are some 120,000 clones, 81% of them singletons; the top ten hold approximately 6.3%. Time point meaning: blood 2 weeks post-SBRT. Treatment given: 15 Gy SBRT to primary tumor, nephrectomy 4 weeks later. After SBRT, blood was collected at 2 and 4 weeks, plus baseline. The chain uses TRBV7-3 and TRBJ1-1; a possible D gene is TRBD1 (6 bases). This receptor was taken from a man aged 45-65 years with renal cell carcinoma. This material consisted of blood, taken from a patient whose treatment included radiotherapy and nephrectomy. This CDR3 is CASSPTGRATEAFF. CDR3 bases: TGTGCCAGCAGCCCCACAGGGAGAGCGACTGAAGCTTTCTTT.